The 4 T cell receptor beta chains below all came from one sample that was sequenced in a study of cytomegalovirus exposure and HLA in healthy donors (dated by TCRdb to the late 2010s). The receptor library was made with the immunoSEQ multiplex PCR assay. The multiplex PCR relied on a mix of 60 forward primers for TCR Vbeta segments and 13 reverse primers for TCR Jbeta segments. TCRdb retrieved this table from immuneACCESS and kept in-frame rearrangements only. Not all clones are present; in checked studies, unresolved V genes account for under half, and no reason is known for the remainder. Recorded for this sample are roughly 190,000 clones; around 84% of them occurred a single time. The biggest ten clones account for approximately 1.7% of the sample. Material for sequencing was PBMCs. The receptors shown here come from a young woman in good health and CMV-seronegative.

Here the CDR3 reads CASSLVPSGSSYNEQFF. CDR3 in DNA: TGTGCCAGCAGCTTGGTACCTAGCGGGAGCTCCTACAATGAGCAGTTCTTC. The rearrangement uses TRBV5-4 and TRBJ2-1; 10 bases match TRBD2. In germline, CDR1 is SGHNT, CDR2 YYREEE (reference sequence). The CDR3 contains 17 residues. V was clipped by 0 bases and J by 0 bases; unmatched bases: 3.

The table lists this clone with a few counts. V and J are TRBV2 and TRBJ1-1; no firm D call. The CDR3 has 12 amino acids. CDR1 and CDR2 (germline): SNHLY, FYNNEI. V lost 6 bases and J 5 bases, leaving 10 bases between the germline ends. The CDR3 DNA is TGTGCCAGCAGCCGTCGGGAAACTGAAGCTTTCTTT. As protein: CASSRRETEAFF.

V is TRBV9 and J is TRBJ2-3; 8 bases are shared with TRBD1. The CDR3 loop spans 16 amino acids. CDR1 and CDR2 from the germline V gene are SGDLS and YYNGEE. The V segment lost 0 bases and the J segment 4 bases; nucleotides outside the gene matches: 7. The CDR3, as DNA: TGTGCCAGCAGCGTAGTAGGCAGGGGGCAAGCAGATACGCAGTATTTT. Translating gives CASSVVGRGQADTQYF. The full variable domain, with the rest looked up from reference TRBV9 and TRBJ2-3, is DSGVTQTPKHLITATGQRVTLRCSPRSGDLSVYWYQQSLDQGLQFLIQYYNGEERAKGNILERFSAQQFPDLHSELNLSSLELGDSALYFCASSVVGRGQADTQYFGPGTRLTVL.

The CDR3: CASRGQFNQPQHF. The CDR3 DNA reads as TGTGCCAGCAGGGGACAGTTCAATCAGCCCCAGCATTTT. The chain carries TRBV2 and TRBJ1-5, with 7 bases matching TRBD1. This CDR3 is 13 amino acids long. The germline V gene encodes CDR1 SNHLY and CDR2 FYNNEI. The junction had 2 bases not matched to a gene; V was cut back by 6 bases and J by 3 bases.